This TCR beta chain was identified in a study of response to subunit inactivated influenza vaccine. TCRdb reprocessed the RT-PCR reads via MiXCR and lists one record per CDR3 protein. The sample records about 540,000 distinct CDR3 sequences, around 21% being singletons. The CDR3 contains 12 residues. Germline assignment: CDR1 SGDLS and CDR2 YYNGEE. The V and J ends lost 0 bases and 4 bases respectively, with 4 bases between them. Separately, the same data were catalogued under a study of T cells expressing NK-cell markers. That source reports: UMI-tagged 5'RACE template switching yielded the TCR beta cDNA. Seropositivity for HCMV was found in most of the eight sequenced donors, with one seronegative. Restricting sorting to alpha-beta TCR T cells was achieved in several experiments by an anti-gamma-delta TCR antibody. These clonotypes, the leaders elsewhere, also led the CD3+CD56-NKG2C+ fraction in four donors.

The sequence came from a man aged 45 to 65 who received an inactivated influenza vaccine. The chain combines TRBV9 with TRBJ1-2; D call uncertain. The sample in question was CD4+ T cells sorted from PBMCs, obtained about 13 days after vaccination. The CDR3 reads CASSVGPYGYTF. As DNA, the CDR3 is TGTGCCAGCAGCGTAGGCCCCTATGGCTACACCTTC.